This T cell receptor beta chain was identified in a study of blood T cell repertoires in COVID-19. The wider study: Acute-phase and convalescent COVID-19 samples originated in the United States, Italy and Spain. PBMCs, B-cell-depleted T cells, or T cells provided the cDNA or gDNA that made up the material.

Source study methods: Amplifying reference gene primers gave estimates of nucleated cell counts. Clones were read by immunoSEQ multiplex PCR, and TCRdb kept only the in-frame ones, dropping some. The DNA was the basis for D and trimming; V, J and clone size are from that table. Here the sample spans roughly 200,000 clones, 85% being singletons. The CDR3 runs to 15 residues. Trimming cost V 4 bases and J 2 bases; bases outside gene matches: 5. The germline V gene has CDR1 SEHNR and CDR2 FQNEAQ (reference sequence). The chain is built from TRBV7-9 and TRBJ1-1; TRBD1 matches at 9 bases. The sample comprised peripheral blood. The clonotype originates from a woman aged 55-70 years with acute or convalescent COVID-19. Here the CDR3 DNA reads TGTGCCAGCAGCTCCCAGGACAGGGGTAACACTGAAGCTTTCTTT. This sequence encodes CASSSQDRGNTEAFF.